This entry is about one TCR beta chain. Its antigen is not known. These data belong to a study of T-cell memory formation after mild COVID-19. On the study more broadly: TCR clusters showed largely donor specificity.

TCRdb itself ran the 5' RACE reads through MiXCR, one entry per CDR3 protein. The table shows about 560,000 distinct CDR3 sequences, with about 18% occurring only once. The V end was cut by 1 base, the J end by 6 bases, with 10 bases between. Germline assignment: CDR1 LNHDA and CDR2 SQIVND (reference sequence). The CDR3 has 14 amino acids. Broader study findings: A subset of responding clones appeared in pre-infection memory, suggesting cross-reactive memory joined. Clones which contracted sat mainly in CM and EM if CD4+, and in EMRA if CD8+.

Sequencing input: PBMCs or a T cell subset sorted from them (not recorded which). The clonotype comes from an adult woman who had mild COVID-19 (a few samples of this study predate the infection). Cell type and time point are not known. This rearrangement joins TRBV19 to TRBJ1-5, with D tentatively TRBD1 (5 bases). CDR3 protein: CASSIVTVTQPQHF. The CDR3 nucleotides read TGTGCCAGTAGTATAGTGACAGTCACTCAGCCCCAGCATTTT.